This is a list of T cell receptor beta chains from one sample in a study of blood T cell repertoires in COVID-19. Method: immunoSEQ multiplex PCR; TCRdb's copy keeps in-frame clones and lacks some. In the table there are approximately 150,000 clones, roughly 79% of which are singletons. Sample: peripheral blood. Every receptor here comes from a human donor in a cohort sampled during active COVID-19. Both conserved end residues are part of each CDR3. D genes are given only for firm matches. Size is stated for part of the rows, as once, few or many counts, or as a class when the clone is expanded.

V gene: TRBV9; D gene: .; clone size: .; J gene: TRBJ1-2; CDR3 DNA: TGTGCCAGCAGCCTTTCGAGGACAGAACCTATCCTAAGAGGCTACACCTTC; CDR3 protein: CASSLSRTEPILRGYTF
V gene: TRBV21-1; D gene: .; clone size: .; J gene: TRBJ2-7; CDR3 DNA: TGTGCCAGCAGGCCCACAGGGATTGGACCTTACGAGCAGTACTTC; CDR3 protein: CASRPTGIGPYEQYF
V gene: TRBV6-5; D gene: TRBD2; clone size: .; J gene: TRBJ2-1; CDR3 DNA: TGTGCCAGCGGGACTAGCTCCTACAATGAGCAGTTCTTC; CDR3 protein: CASGTSSYNEQFF
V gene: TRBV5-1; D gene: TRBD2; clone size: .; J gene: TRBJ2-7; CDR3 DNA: TGCGCCAGCAGCTTGGTGCAGCTAGGACTAGCGGCTAACGAGCAGTACTTC; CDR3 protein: CASSLVQLGLAANEQYF
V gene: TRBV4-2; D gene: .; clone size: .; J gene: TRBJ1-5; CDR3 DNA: TGTGCCAGCAGCCTAGAGGGGGGAACGGCACCCCAGCATTTT; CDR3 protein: CASSLEGGTAPQHF
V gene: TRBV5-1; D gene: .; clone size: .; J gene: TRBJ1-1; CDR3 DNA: TGCGCCAGCAGCTCGGGGGGCGCGAACACTGAAGCTTTCTTT; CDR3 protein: CASSSGGANTEAFF
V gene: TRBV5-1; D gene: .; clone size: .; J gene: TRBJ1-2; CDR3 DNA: TGCGCCAGCAGCTTACAGGGATTCAACTATGGCTACACCTTC; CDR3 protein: CASSLQGFNYGYTF
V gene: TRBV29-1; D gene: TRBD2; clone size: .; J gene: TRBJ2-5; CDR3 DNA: TGCAGCGTATCGACTAGCGGGATAAGGGAGACCCAGTACTTC; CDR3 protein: CSVSTSGIRETQYF
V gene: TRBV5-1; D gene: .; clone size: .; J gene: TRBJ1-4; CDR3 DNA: TGCGCCAGCAGCCCGGCAGGGGTGGATGAAAAACTGTTTTTT; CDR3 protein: CASSPAGVDEKLFF
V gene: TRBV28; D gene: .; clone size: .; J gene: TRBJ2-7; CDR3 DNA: TGTGCCAGCAGTTTCTCTCCCCACCAGCTAGGATCCTTCTACGAGCAGTACTTC; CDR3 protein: CASSFSPHQLGSFYEQYF
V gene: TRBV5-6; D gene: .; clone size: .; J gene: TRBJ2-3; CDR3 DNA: TGTGCCAGCAGCTTGGTGACGGGAGCCGGCACAGATACGCAGTATTTT; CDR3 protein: CASSLVTGAGTDTQYF
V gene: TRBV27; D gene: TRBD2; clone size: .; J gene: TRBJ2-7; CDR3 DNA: TGTGCCAGCAGTTTATACCTAGCGGGAGCCAGCGAGCAGTACTTC; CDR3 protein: CASSLYLAGASEQYF
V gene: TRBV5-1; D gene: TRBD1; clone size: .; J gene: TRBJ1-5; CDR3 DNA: TGCGCCAGCAGCTGGACAGGGATGGAAGGTCAGCCCCAGCATTTT; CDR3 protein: CASSWTGMEGQPQHF
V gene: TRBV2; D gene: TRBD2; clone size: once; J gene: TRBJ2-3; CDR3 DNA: TGTACCAGCAGTCAGGGACTAGCGGGAGGGTCGGATACGCAGTATTTT; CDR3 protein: CTSSQGLAGGSDTQYF
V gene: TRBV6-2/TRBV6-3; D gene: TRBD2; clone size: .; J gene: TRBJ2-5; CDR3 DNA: TGTGCCAGCAGCTTCAGCGGGAGAGGAGAGACCCAGTACTTC; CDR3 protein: CASSFSGRGETQYF
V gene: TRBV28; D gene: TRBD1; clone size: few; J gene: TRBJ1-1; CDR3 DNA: TGTGCCAGCAGTTCGGGACAGGGGGGCACTGAAGCTTTCTTT; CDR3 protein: CASSSGQGGTEAFF
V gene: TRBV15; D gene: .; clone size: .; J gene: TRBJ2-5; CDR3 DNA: TGTGCCACCAGCAGAGCCGACATAAAAGAGACCCAGTACTTC; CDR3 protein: CATSRADIKETQYF
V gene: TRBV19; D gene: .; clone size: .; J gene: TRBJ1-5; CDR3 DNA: TGTGCCAGTACCAGTAGCAATCAGCCCCAGCATTTT; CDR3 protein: CASTSSNQPQHF
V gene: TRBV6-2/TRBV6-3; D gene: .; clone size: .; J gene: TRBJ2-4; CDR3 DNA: TGTGCCAGCAGTCGCCCGACAGGCCAAAAAAACATTCAGTACTTC; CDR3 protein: CASSRPTGQKNIQYF
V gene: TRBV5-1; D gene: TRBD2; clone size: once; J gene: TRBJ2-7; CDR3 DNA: TGCGCCAGCCAAGGGACTAGCGGGACCTCCTACGAGCAGTACTTC; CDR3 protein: CASQGTSGTSYEQYF
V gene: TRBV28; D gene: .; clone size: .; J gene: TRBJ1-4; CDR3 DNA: TGTGCCAGCAGGCGTAACAGGGCTGAAAAACTGTTTTTT; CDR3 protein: CASRRNRAEKLFF
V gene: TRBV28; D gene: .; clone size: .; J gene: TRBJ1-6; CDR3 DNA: TGTGCCAGCAGCCGACCGGCGGGGGTAGGTCCCCTCCACTTT; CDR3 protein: CASSRPAGVGPLHF
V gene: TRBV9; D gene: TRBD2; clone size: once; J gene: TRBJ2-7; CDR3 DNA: TGTGCCAGCAGCGTAGCTACGGGGGAGGGTGCCGAGCAGTACTTC; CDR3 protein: CASSVATGEGAEQYF
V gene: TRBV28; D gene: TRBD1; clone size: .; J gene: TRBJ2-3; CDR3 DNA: TGTGCCAGCACCGAGGGACAGCCCACAGATACGCAGTATTTT; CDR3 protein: CASTEGQPTDTQYF
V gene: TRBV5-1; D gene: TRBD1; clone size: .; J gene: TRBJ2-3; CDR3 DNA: TGCGCCAGCAGCCCGGGACAGGGTTCAGATACGCAGTATTTT; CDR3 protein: CASSPGQGSDTQYF
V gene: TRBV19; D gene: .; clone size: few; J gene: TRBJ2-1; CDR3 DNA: TGTGCCAGTATGGGGCCTCGGGATGAGCAGTTCTTC; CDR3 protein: CASMGPRDEQFF
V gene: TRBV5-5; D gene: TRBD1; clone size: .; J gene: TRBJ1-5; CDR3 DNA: TGTGCCAGCAGCTTGGACAGGGGGCTTCAGCCCCAGCATTTT; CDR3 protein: CASSLDRGLQPQHF
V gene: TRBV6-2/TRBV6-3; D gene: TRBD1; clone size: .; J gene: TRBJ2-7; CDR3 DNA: TGTGCCAGCAGTTCGGGACAGTACGAGCAGTACTTC; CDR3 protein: CASSSGQYEQYF
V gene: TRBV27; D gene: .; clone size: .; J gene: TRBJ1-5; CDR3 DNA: TGTGCCAGCAGTTATCTGAATCAGCCCCAGCATTTT; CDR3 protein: CASSYLNQPQHF
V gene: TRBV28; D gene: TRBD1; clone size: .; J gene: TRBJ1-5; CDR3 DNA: TGTGCCAGCGCCAAGACAGGGCGGAATCAGCCCCAGCATTTT; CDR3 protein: CASAKTGRNQPQHF
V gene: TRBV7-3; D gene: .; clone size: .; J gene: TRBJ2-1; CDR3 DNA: TGTGCCAGCAGCCCCCGACTCCACTCCTACAATGAGCAGTTCTTC; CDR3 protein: CASSPRLHSYNEQFF